Following are 2 T cell receptor beta chains from one sample sequenced in a study of cytomegalovirus exposure and HLA in healthy donors. PCR primers comprised 60 Vbeta and 13 Jbeta primers. This table comes from immunoSEQ multiplex PCR, and its TCRdb copy is limited to in-frame clones, with some not included. Of about 190,000 clones listed, less than 90% are singletons. The sequenced material came from PBMCs. Every receptor here comes from a man aged 50 to 59 in good health and CMV-seronegative.

This clone was seen once. Other DNA sequences in the sample encode the same CDR3. This rearrangement joins TRBV4-3 to TRBJ2-5; 10 bases agree with TRBD2. Unmatched junction bases numbered 23, after V lost 6 bases and J lost 4 bases. Germline CDR1 LGHNA, CDR2 YSLEER. The CDR3 contains 20 residues. The CDR3 region has the DNA TGCGCCAGCAGACACTCAGGGGCGGGACTAGCGTTTTGTTGGCCAGAGACCCAGTACTTC. It translates to CASRHSGAGLAFCWPETQYF.

The CDR3 loop is CASTSAGGLEQYF. The CDR3 nucleotides read TGTGCCAGTACATCAGCGGGAGGGCTCGAGCAGTATTTT. The rearrangement uses TRBV19 and TRBJ2-3; TRBD2 matches 10 bases. Losses at the gene ends were 7 bases for V and 11 bases for J; bases not matched to a gene: 9. The CDR3 runs to 13 residues. Germline CDR1 reads LNHDA; CDR2 reads SQIVND (reference sequence).